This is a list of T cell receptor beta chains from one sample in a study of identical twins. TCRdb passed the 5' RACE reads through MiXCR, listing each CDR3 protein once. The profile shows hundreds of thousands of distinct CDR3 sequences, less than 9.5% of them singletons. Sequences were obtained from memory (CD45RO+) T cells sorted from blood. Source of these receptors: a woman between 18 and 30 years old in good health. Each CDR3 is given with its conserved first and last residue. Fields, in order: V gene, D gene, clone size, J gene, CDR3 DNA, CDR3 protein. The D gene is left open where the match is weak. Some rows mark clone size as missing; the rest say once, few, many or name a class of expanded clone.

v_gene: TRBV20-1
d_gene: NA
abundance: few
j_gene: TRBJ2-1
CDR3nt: TGCAGTGCTATGAGGGGGGTGAGCAATGAGCAGTTCTTC
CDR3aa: CSAMRGVSNEQFF

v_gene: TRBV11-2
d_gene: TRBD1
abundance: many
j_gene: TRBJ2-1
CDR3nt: TGTGCCAGCAGCCGTAGACAGGGGCATGGGAATGAGCAGTTCTTC
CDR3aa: CASSRRQGHGNEQFF

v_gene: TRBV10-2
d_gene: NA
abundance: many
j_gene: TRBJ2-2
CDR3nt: TGCGCCAGCAAACCGCGTACTAACACCGGGGAGCTGTTTTTT
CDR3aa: CASKPRTNTGELFF

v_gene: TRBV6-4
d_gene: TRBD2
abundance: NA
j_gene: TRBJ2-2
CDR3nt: TGTGCCAGCGCCGTAGCGGGAGAAGGCACCGGGGAGCTGTTTTTT
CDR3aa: CASAVAGEGTGELFF

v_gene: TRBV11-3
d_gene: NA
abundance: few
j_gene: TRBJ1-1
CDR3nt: TGTGCCAGCCGGGGGGGGGCATCGGAAGCTTTCTTT
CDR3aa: CASRGGASEAFF

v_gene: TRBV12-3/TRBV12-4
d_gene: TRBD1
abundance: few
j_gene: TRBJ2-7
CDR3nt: TGTGCCAGCAGTTTCCCGGGACAGGGGGCTTACGAGCAGTACTTC
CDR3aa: CASSFPGQGAYEQYF

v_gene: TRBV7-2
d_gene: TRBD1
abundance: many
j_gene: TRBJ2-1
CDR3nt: TGTGCCAGCAGCAGCCGGGGACAGGCTACCTACAATGAGCAGTTCTTC
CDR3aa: CASSSRGQATYNEQFF

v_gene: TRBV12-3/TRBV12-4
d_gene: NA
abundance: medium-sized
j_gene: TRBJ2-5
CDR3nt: TGTGCCAGCAGCTATCCGGGACAAGAGACCCAGTACTTC
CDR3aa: CASSYPGQETQYF

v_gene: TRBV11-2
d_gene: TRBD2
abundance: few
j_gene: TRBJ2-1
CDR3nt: TGTGCCAGCAGCTTAGGACGGACTAGCGGCTCCTACAATGAGCAGTTCTTC
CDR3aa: CASSLGRTSGSYNEQFF

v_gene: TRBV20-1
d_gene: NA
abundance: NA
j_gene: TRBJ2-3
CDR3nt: TGCAGTGCTAGAGATCAGGGGCTAGGGACAGATACGCAGTATTTT
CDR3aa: CSARDQGLGTDTQYF

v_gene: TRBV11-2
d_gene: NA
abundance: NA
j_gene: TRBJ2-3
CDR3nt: TGTGCCAGCAGCAACATAAATCTGAAGCGCCACCGCACAGATACGCAGTATTTT
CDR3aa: CASSNINLKRHRTDTQYF

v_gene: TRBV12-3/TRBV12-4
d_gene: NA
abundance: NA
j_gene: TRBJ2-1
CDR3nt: TGTGCCAGCAGCCCGGACGAAGTCAATGAGCAGTTCTTC
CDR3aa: CASSPDEVNEQFF

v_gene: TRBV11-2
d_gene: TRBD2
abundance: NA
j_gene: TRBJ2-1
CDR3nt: TGTGCCAGCAGCTCACTAGCGGGGAGAGTCAATGAGCAGTTCTTC
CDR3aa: CASSSLAGRVNEQFF

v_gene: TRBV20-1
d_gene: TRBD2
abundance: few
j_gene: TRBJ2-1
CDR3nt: TGCAGTGCCCGAGGTCTAGCGGGTTACTCCTACAATGAGCAGTTCTTC
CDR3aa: CSARGLAGYSYNEQFF

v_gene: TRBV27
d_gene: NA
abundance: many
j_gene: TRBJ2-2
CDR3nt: TGTGCCAGCAGTTTAAGGTCTGGCGGGTCCACGAACACCGGGGAGCTGTTTTTT
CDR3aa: CASSLRSGGSTNTGELFF

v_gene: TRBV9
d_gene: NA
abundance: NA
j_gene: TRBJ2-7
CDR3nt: TGTGCCAGCAGCTCAAACCGGAATTCCTACGAGCAGTACTTC
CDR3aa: CASSSNRNSYEQYF

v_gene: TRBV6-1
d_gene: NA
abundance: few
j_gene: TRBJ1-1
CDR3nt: TGTGCCAGCAGACCCTCACAGGGTTTGAACACTGAAGCTTTCTTT
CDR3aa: CASRPSQGLNTEAFF

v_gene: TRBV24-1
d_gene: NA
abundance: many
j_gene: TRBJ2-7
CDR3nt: TGTGCCACCAACCTCGCCACCAAAACGACCTACGAGCAGTACTTC
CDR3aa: CATNLATKTTYEQYF

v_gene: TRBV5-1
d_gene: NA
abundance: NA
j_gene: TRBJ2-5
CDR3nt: TGCGCCAGCAGCCCGAGGGACGGCCTAGAGACCCAGTACTTC
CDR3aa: CASSPRDGLETQYF

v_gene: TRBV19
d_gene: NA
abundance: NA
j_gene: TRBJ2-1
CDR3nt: TGTGCCAGTAGTATAGAATCAGGGCTCGAGCAGTTCTTC
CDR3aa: CASSIESGLEQFF

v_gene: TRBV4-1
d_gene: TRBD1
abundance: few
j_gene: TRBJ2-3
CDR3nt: TGCGCCAGCAGCTCGCGTTGGGGACAGGGGACCGATACGCAGTATTTT
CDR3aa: CASSSRWGQGTDTQYF

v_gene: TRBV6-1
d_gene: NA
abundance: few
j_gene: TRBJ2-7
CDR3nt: TGTGCCAGCAGTGAAGAAGGGTCTGAGCCTTCCTACGAGCAGTACTTC
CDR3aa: CASSEEGSEPSYEQYF

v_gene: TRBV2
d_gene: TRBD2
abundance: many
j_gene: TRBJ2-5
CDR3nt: TGTGCCAGCAGACTCGGACTAGCGGGGGACCAAGAGACCCAGTACTTC
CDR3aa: CASRLGLAGDQETQYF

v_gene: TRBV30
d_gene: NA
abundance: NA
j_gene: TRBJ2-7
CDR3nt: TGTGCCTGGAGTCCGACCCCCTACGAGCAGTACTTC
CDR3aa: CAWSPTPYEQYF

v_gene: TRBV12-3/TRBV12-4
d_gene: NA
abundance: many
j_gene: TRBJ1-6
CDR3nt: TGTGCCAGCAGTTTAGGGGAGACTGAAGGTTCACCCCTCCACTTT
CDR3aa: CASSLGETEGSPLHF

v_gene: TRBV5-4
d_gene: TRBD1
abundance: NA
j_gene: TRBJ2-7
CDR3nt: TGTGCCACCAGAGGCCGGGACAGGGGTCAAGAGCAGTACTTC
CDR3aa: CATRGRDRGQEQYF

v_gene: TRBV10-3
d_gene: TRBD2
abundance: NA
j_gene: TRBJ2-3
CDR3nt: TGTGCCATCAGTGGTCCTAGCGGGATCACAGATACGCAGTATTTT
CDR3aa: CAISGPSGITDTQYF

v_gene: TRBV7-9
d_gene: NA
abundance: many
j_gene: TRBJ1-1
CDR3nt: TGTGCCAGCAGCTTAGTCAGGGAACCTGAAGCTTTCTTT
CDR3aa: CASSLVREPEAFF

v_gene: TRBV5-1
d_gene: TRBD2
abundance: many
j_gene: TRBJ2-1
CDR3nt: TGCGCCAGCAGCTCTCGGACTAGCGGGAGGGAAAATAATGAGCAGTTCTTC
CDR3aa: CASSSRTSGRENNEQFF

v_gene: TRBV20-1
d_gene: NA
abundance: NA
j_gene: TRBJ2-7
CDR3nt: TGCAGTGCTTACCAGACAGTGAACCAATACGAGCAGTACTTC
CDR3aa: CSAYQTVNQYEQYF

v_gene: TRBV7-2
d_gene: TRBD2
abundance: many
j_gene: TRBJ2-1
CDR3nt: TGTGCCAGCAGCCCAATGCTAGCGGGAGGATACAATGAGCAGTTCTTC
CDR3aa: CASSPMLAGGYNEQFF

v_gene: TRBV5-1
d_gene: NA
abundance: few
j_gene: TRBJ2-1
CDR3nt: TGCGCCAGCACCAAACTCGCGGAAGAACCCAACAATGAGCAGTTCTTC
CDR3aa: CASTKLAEEPNNEQFF

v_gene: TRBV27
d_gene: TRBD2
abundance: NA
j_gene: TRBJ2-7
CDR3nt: TGTGCCAGCACCCCTCGGGGAGCGGGGGGGATAACCTACGAGCAGTACTTC
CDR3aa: CASTPRGAGGITYEQYF

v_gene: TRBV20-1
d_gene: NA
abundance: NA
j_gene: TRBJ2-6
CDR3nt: TGCAGTGCTAGGGCGGGCGGGGCCAACGTCCTGACTTTC
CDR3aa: CSARAGGANVLTF

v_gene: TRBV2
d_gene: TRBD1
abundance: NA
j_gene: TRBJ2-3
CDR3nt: TGTGCCAGCACCCGGGACAGGGCGGCAGATACGCAGTATTTT
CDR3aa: CASTRDRAADTQYF

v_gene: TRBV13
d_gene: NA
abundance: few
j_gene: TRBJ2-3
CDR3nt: TGTGCCAGCAGGGGGGGCACAGATACGCAGTATTTT
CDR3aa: CASRGGTDTQYF

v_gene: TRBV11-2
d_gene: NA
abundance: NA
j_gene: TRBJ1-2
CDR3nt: TGTGCCAGCAGCGGTCGTACCCTTAACTATGGCTACACCTTC
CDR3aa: CASSGRTLNYGYTF

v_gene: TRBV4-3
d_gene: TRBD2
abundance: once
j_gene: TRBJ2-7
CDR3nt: TGCGCCAGCAGCCAAGAGCGGTCGAGCGGGAGGATAGGGTCCTACGAGCAGTACTTC
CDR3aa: CASSQERSSGRIGSYEQYF

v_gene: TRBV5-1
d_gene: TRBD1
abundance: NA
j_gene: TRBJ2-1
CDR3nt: TGCGCCAGCAGCCTAGGACAGGGGTTCAGTGAGCAGTTCTTC
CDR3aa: CASSLGQGFSEQFF

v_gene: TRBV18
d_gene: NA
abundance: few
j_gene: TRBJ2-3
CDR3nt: TGTGCCAGCTCACTCGCGGCAGGTGAGGATACGCAGTATTTT
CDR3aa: CASSLAAGEDTQYF

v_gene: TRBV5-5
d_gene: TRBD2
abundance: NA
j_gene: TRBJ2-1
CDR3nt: TGTGCCAGCAGATCGGGTGCGGGACTAGCTGGGGCTGAGCAGTTCTTC
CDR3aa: CASRSGAGLAGAEQFF

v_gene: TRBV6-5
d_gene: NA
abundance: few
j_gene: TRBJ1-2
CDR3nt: TGTGCCAGCAGTTGGGGCCCAGGTTTCGGCTACACCTTC
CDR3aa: CASSWGPGFGYTF

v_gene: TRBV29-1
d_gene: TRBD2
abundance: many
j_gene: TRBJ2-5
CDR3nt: TGCAGCGTTGGGGGAAGCGGGAGTGGGTCAGAGACCCAGTACTTC
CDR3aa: CSVGGSGSGSETQYF

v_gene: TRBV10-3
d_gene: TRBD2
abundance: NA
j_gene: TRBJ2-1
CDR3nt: TGTGCCATCAGTGACCGAGCGGGGGGCATCTCCTACAATGAGCAGTTCTTC
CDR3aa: CAISDRAGGISYNEQFF